This is a list of T cell receptor beta chains from one sample in a study of blood T cell repertoires in COVID-19. Sequencing used immunoSEQ multiplex PCR; TCRdb keeps in-frame clones, though not all of them. This sample has more than 90,000 clones, with around 87% found just once. The sample taken for sequencing was peripheral blood. Source of these receptors: a woman aged 25 to 45 with acute or convalescent COVID-19. Each CDR3 is given with its conserved first and last residue. Each record gives: clone size, J gene, V gene, D gene, CDR3 DNA, CDR3 protein. The D gene is left open where the match is weak. The size field is filled for only some rows; it gives once, few, many or a size class.

clone_size: .
j_call: TRBJ2-1
v_call: TRBV9
d_call: .
cdr3_nt: TGTGCCAGCAGCGTAGAAGGGGACTCCTACAATGAGCAGTTCTTC
cdr3_aa: CASSVEGDSYNEQFF

clone_size: .
j_call: TRBJ2-2
v_call: TRBV7-3
d_call: .
cdr3_nt: TGTGCCAGCAGCTTTAATCAGGGGGAGCTGTTTTTT
cdr3_aa: CASSFNQGELFF

clone_size: .
j_call: TRBJ2-3
v_call: TRBV5-1
d_call: .
cdr3_nt: TGCGCCAGCAGCCCCGAGCGGGGCACAGATACGCAGTATTTT
cdr3_aa: CASSPERGTDTQYF

clone_size: .
j_call: TRBJ1-1
v_call: TRBV7-9
d_call: .
cdr3_nt: TGTGCCAGCATTTCAAGGGGCAACACTGAAGCTTTCTTT
cdr3_aa: CASISRGNTEAFF

clone_size: .
j_call: TRBJ2-2
v_call: TRBV19
d_call: TRBD1
cdr3_nt: TGTGCCAGTAGTACGGACAGGCGGAACACCGGGGAGCTGTTTTTT
cdr3_aa: CASSTDRRNTGELFF

clone_size: .
j_call: TRBJ1-3
v_call: TRBV5-8
d_call: .
cdr3_nt: TGTGCCAGCAGCTTGTTATCTGGGGGCGATGGAAACACCATATATTTT
cdr3_aa: CASSLLSGGDGNTIYF

clone_size: .
j_call: TRBJ2-7
v_call: TRBV13
d_call: .
cdr3_nt: TGTGCCAGCAGCTTATCCAGGGGATCCTACGAGCAGTACTTC
cdr3_aa: CASSLSRGSYEQYF

clone_size: few
j_call: TRBJ2-7
v_call: TRBV3-1/TRBV3-2
d_call: .
cdr3_nt: TGTGCCAGCAGTCTCGGACAGACCTACGAGCAGTACTTC
cdr3_aa: CASSLGQTYEQYF

clone_size: once
j_call: TRBJ2-7
v_call: TRBV3-1/TRBV3-2
d_call: TRBD1
cdr3_nt: TGTGCCAGCAGCCTTCGCCGGGACAGGGGCTACGAGCAGTACTTC
cdr3_aa: CASSLRRDRGYEQYF

clone_size: .
j_call: TRBJ2-1
v_call: TRBV7-8
d_call: .
cdr3_nt: TGTGCCAGCAGCTTAGCGGGGAGACCTTCCTACAATGAGCAGTTCTTC
cdr3_aa: CASSLAGRPSYNEQFF

clone_size: .
j_call: TRBJ2-3
v_call: TRBV23-1
d_call: TRBD1
cdr3_nt: TGCGCCAGCAGTCCGGGACAGAACTCTTACACAGATACGCAGTATTTT
cdr3_aa: CASSPGQNSYTDTQYF

clone_size: .
j_call: TRBJ2-3
v_call: TRBV24-1
d_call: TRBD2
cdr3_nt: TGTGCCACCAGTGACCGAGCCCGGACTAGCGGGGGGGTTAGCACAGATACGCAGTATTTT
cdr3_aa: CATSDRARTSGGVSTDTQYF

clone_size: .
j_call: TRBJ1-6
v_call: TRBV7-6
d_call: .
cdr3_nt: TGTGCCAGCAGCTTTGATCTGGCAGGGGATTCACCCCTCCACTTT
cdr3_aa: CASSFDLAGDSPLHF

clone_size: .
j_call: TRBJ2-7
v_call: TRBV29-1
d_call: .
cdr3_nt: TGCAGCGTTGAATATTCGGGCGAGCAGTACTTC
cdr3_aa: CSVEYSGEQYF

clone_size: .
j_call: TRBJ1-1
v_call: TRBV7-8
d_call: .
cdr3_nt: TGTGCCAGCAGCCCCCAGAGTGGAGGGCGATACACTGAAGCTTTCTTT
cdr3_aa: CASSPQSGGRYTEAFF

clone_size: .
j_call: TRBJ1-2
v_call: TRBV6-5
d_call: TRBD1
cdr3_nt: TGTGCCAGCAGGGACGGGACAGGGACGGGCTACACCTTC
cdr3_aa: CASRDGTGTGYTF

clone_size: .
j_call: TRBJ2-7
v_call: TRBV7-4
d_call: .
cdr3_nt: TGTGCCAGCAGCTTAGGCGCGTTAACGCGACCCACCGGGGGTTTTAACGAGCAGTACTTC
cdr3_aa: CASSLGALTRPTGGFNEQYF

clone_size: .
j_call: TRBJ2-1
v_call: TRBV4-1
d_call: .
cdr3_nt: TGCGCCAGCAGCCCTTCGATTGGCGGAGTCAATGAGCAGTTCTTC
cdr3_aa: CASSPSIGGVNEQFF

clone_size: .
j_call: TRBJ2-7
v_call: TRBV6-6
d_call: TRBD1
cdr3_nt: TGTGCCAGCAGAGCTGGGACAGGGGGAATCTACGAGCAGTACTTC
cdr3_aa: CASRAGTGGIYEQYF

clone_size: .
j_call: TRBJ2-6
v_call: TRBV30
d_call: .
cdr3_nt: TGTGCCTGGGATCGTTCAGGCTCTGGGGCCAACGTCCTGACTTTC
cdr3_aa: CAWDRSGSGANVLTF

clone_size: .
j_call: TRBJ1-5
v_call: TRBV30
d_call: .
cdr3_nt: TGTGCCTGGAGTCCCCGGGGACAGCCCCAGCATTTT
cdr3_aa: CAWSPRGQPQHF

clone_size: .
j_call: TRBJ2-7
v_call: TRBV14
d_call: TRBD1
cdr3_nt: TGTGCCAGCAGCCAAGGACAGGGGGCAGCCTACGAGCAGTACTTC
cdr3_aa: CASSQGQGAAYEQYF

clone_size: .
j_call: TRBJ2-1
v_call: TRBV2
d_call: .
cdr3_nt: TGTGCCAGCAGTTGGACTACAAACAATGAGCAGTTCTTC
cdr3_aa: CASSWTTNNEQFF

clone_size: .
j_call: TRBJ1-6
v_call: TRBV19
d_call: TRBD1
cdr3_nt: TGTGCCAGTAGTTCGACAGGGAATAATTCACCCCTCCACTTT
cdr3_aa: CASSSTGNNSPLHF

clone_size: .
j_call: TRBJ1-6
v_call: TRBV4-1
d_call: .
cdr3_nt: TGCGCCAGCAGCCAAGGACAGTTTGAGAATTCACCCCTCCACTTT
cdr3_aa: CASSQGQFENSPLHF

clone_size: .
j_call: TRBJ1-2
v_call: TRBV2
d_call: .
cdr3_nt: TGTGCCAGCAGTGAACTACTCGAGGATGGCTACACCTTC
cdr3_aa: CASSELLEDGYTF

clone_size: .
j_call: TRBJ1-2
v_call: TRBV7-8
d_call: TRBD1
cdr3_nt: TGTGCCAGCAGCTTAAGACAGGGATACGGCTACACCTTC
cdr3_aa: CASSLRQGYGYTF

clone_size: .
j_call: TRBJ1-5
v_call: TRBV6-2/TRBV6-3
d_call: .
cdr3_nt: TGTGCCAGCAGTTACCTCAATCAGCCCCAGCATTTT
cdr3_aa: CASSYLNQPQHF